One sample yielded the 23 T cell receptor beta chains listed below, sequenced in a study of T-cell reconstitution after alpha-beta-depleted transplantation in children. This sample's TCRbeta library carried unique molecular identifier barcodes. MiXCR was run by TCRdb on the PCR reads, yielding one entry per CDR3 protein. The sample contains over 400,000 distinct CDR3 sequences, about an eighth of which appear only once. Material: PBMCs from the stem cell graft donor, obtained from the stem cell graft. These TCRs come from a human donor who donated a stem cell graft to a child with combined immunodeficiency.

This clonotype was detected a few times. V is TRBV12-3 or TRBV12-4 and J is TRBJ1-2; no clear D. V dropped 7 bases and J dropped 2 bases, with 14 bases sitting between them. The CDR3 has 14 amino acids. The CDR3 DNA reads TGTGCCAGCACCACGTCGCGGCAGAACTATGGCTACACCTTC. It yields the protein CASTTSRQNYGYTF.

Regarding this clonotype: A much larger clone differs by one base, so this may be a read error. This chain uses TRBV9 with TRBJ1-1; 7 bases agree with TRBD1. Germline assignment: CDR1 SGDLS and CDR2 YYNGEE. After removal of 7 bases from V and 1 base from J, the junction contained 10 bases not matched to a gene. The CDR3 loop spans 15 amino acids. Here the CDR3 reads CASGGTGTENTEAFF. CDR3 nucleotides: TGTGCCAGCGGCGGAACCGGGACAGAGAACACTGAAGCTTTCTTT.

V and J are TRBV30 and TRBJ2-3, with a weak D call TRBD1 (5 bases). CDR1 is GTSNPN and CDR2 is SVGIG in the germline V gene (reference sequence). This CDR3 region has 14 residues. The V end was cut by 7 bases, the J end by 1 base, with 15 bases between. Written as DNA, the CDR3 is TGTGCCTCCCCACTTTGGGGCCGCACAGATACGCAGTATTTT. It yields the protein CASPLWGRTDTQYF.

This clonotype was seen ten or more times. This rearrangement joins TRBV7-2 to TRBJ2-3; possible D gene TRBD1, 5 bases. The CDR3 consists of 14 residues. V dropped 9 bases and J dropped 2 bases, with 15 bases sitting between them. Germline V gene sequence: CDR1 SGHTA, CDR2 FQGNSA. The CDR3, as DNA: TGTGCCAGTAGACAAAGGGGATACACAGATACGCAGTATTTT. Translating it yields CASRQRGYTDTQYF.

The chain recombines TRBV6-2 or TRBV6-3 with TRBJ2-7; D is unresolved. Trimming removed 2 bases at V and 3 bases at J, with 5 bases between. CDR1 MNHEY and CDR2 SVGEGT come from the germline V gene. The CDR3 totals 12 residues. The CDR3 coding sequence is TGTGCCAGCAGTTACAGATACTACGAGCAGTACTTC. This codes for CASSYRYYEQYF.

This clonotype was counted ten times or more. The rearrangement joins TRBV5-1 to TRBJ2-7, with D unclear. The germline V gene encodes CDR1 SGHRS and CDR2 YFSETQ. The CDR3 extends over 11 amino acids. V shed 4 bases and J shed 3 bases, with 5 bases lying between them. CDR3 DNA sequence: TGCGCCAGCAGCCAGTACTACGAGCAGTACTTC. Protein sequence: CASSQYYEQYF.

The chain recombines TRBV11-2 with TRBJ2-5, with D hard to call. The CDR3 is made up of 12 amino acids. Germline CDR1 SGHAT, CDR2 FQNNGV. V gave up 0 bases and J gave up 14 bases, with 13 bases separating them. For the CDR3, the DNA is TGTGCCAGCAGCTTAGATCTTACACATTCCTACTTC. Protein sequence: CASSLDLTHSYF.

This clonotype came up many times. The chain links TRBV7-9 to TRBJ2-7; either TRBD1 or TRBD2 may supply D (6 bases each). The CDR3 is made up of 14 amino acids. Looked up from germline, CDR1 is SEHNR and CDR2 is FQNEAQ (reference sequence). Trimming removed 1 base at V and 5 bases at J, with 12 bases between. CDR3 protein: CASSLGQGRNEQYF. Written as DNA, the CDR3 is TGTGCCAGCAGCTTAGGCCAGGGGAGGAACGAGCAGTACTTC.

The CDR3: CASSQLAGGPYEQYF. The CDR3 region has the DNA TGTGCCAGCAGCCAACTAGCGGGAGGGCCCTACGAGCAGTACTTC. This chain joins TRBV7-6 and TRBJ2-7; 13 bases are a match to TRBD2. In germline, CDR1 is SGHVS, CDR2 FNYEAQ. The V gene end was trimmed by 5 bases and the J gene end by 2 bases; junction bases not matched to a gene: 3. The CDR3 is 15 residues long.

This rearrangement joins TRBV20-1 to TRBJ2-7, with 9 nucleotides matching TRBD1. Germline V gives CDR1 DFQATT, CDR2 SNEGSKA (reference sequence). The CDR3 consists of 13 residues. V dropped 5 bases and J dropped 7; count of bases not matched to a gene: 9. This CDR3 is CSAWDRDPREQYF. CDR3 bases: TGCAGTGCTTGGGACAGGGACCCTAGGGAGCAGTACTTC.

This clonotype was picked up a small number of times. The V and J genes are TRBV29-1 and TRBJ1-5; unclear D gene. The CDR3 covers 14 residues. CDR1 SQVTM and CDR2 ANQGSEA come from the germline V gene. Trimming left V 2 bases short and J 0 bases short, with 8 bases between. CDR3 loop: CSVESVYSNQPQHF. The CDR3 DNA sequence: TGCAGCGTTGAATCGGTGTATAGCAATCAGCCCCAGCATTTT.

This clonotype was counted at least ten times. In DNA form, the CDR3 reads TGTGCCAGCTCCGTGGGAGGGCTGGGTGGTAAGGAGACCCAGTACTTC. Protein product: CASSVGGLGGKETQYF. The chain combines TRBV12-3 or TRBV12-4 with TRBJ2-5; 7 positions agree with TRBD2. V was pared by 8 bases and J by 5 bases, with 17 bases of the junction left unmatched. This CDR3 has 16 residues.

This clonotype was observed at least ten times. This sequence joins TRBV7-8 and TRBJ1-5; D may be TRBD1 (6 bases). Germline V CDR1 and CDR2: SGHVS, FQNEAQ. V was clipped by 1 base and J by 0 bases, with 7 bases between them. The CDR3 has 15 residues. CDR3 DNA: TGTGCCAGCAGCTTAGGGGACATTAGCAATCAGCCCCAGCATTTT. Its protein product is CASSLGDISNQPQHF.

This clonotype was seen a few times. The chain uses TRBV6-1 and TRBJ2-2, with D tentatively TRBD2 (5 bases). With 7 bases removed from V and 1 base from J, the gap between germline ends came to 10 bases. Germline lookup yields CDR1 MNHNS and CDR2 SASEGT. The CDR3 runs 14 residues. The CDR3 spells CASTWERNTGELFF. DNA for the CDR3: TGTGCCAGCACCTGGGAGCGGAACACCGGGGAGCTGTTTTTT.

The chain couples TRBV3-1 to TRBJ2-5, with D possibly being TRBD1 or TRBD2 (5 bases each). The CDR3 runs to 14 residues. Per the germline V gene, CDR1 is LGHDT and CDR2 is YNNKEL (reference sequence). V was trimmed by 7 bases and J by 4 bases, leaving 16 bases between them. In nucleotides, the CDR3 is TGTGCCAGCAACCCCTGGGGGAGTACAGAGACCCAGTACTTC. Amino acid sequence: CASNPWGSTETQYF.

This clonotype was recorded a few times. V and J are TRBV25-1 and TRBJ2-7; the match to TRBD1 covers 9 bases. V lost 5 bases to trimming and J lost 6 bases; unmatched junction nucleotides: 2. The germline V gene encodes CDR1 MGHDK and CDR2 SYGVNS. The CDR3 loop spans 12 amino acids. The CDR3 protein is CASSTGGGEQYF. The CDR3 DNA reads as TGTGCCAGCAGTACAGGGGGCGGCGAGCAGTACTTC.

This clonotype was seen a few times. The rearrangement joins TRBV7-9 to TRBJ2-5, with TRBD2 identical over 9 bases. The V and J ends lost 0 bases and 5 bases, in that order; junction bases with no gene match: 7. Per germline, CDR1 SEHNR and CDR2 FQNEAQ (reference sequence). The CDR3 covers 16 residues. For the CDR3, the DNA is TGTGCCAGCAGCTTAGCGCAAGCGGGGGGCTGGGAGACCCAGTACTTC. It is translated as CASSLAQAGGWETQYF.

The rearrangement links TRBV19 to TRBJ2-5; no reliable D call. This CDR3 is 14 amino acids long. V lost 6 bases to trimming and J lost 4 bases, with 15 bases between them. Germline V gene lookup returns CDR1 LNHDA and CDR2 SQIVND (reference sequence). The CDR3 DNA reads as TGTGCCAGTAGCCTGACGGCGGCCCGAGAGACCCAGTACTTC. Encoded protein: CASSLTAARETQYF.

V usage is TRBV19 and J usage is TRBJ2-7; D is uncertain. Germline CDR1 is LNHDA and CDR2 is SQIVND (reference sequence). V was cut by 5 bases and J by 4 bases, with 6 bases left in between. This CDR3 is built from 11 residues. The CDR3 is CASSGEYEQYF. The CDR3 coding sequence is TGTGCCAGTAGTGGGGAATACGAGCAGTACTTC.

DNA of the CDR3: TGCGCCAGCAGCCAGGTCTTTACAGGAAACTATGGCTACACCTTC. The encoded protein is CASSQVFTGNYGYTF. V and J are TRBV4-3 and TRBJ1-2; possibly TRBD1 for D (5 bases). This CDR3 has 15 amino acids. V lost 3 bases, J lost 2 bases, and 13 bases lay in between. The germline V gene has CDR1 LGHNA and CDR2 YSLEER.

This clonotype was seen a handful of times. The DNA of the CDR3 is TGCGCCAGCAGCCCCGGCCCTTTTGGGGAGACCCAGTACTTC. Protein sequence: CASSPGPFGETQYF. The chain links TRBV4-3 to TRBJ2-5; D remains ambiguous. Germline CDR1 is LGHNA and CDR2 is YSLEER. Trimming removed 4 bases at V and 5 bases at J, with 14 bases between. The CDR3 contains 14 residues.

This clonotype was detected ten times or more. The chain links TRBV6-2 or TRBV6-3 to TRBJ2-1, with no clear D. Trimming took 0 bases from V and 4 from J, leaving 10 bases between them. The germline gives CDR1 MNHEY, CDR2 SVGEGT. CDR3 length: 15 amino acids. CDR3 DNA sequence: TGTGCCAGCAGTTACTCGTACAGACAATACAATGAGCAGTTCTTC. This translates into CASSYSYRQYNEQFF.

This clonotype has only a few counts. The V gene is TRBV10-2, the J gene TRBJ2-7; D is uncertain. The length of the CDR3 is 13 residues. V dropped 5 bases and J dropped 3 bases, with 11 bases sitting between them. Germline V CDR1 and CDR2: WSHSY, SAAADI. The CDR3 DNA reads as TGCGCCAGCAGTTCCGAAAAGGGCTACGAGCAGTACTTC. It translates to CASSSEKGYEQYF.